Presented here are 13 T cell receptor beta chains from one specimen sequenced in a study of control samples from healthy donors and cancer patients. Measured with immunoSEQ multiplex PCR; TCRdb has only the in-frame clones, and not every one. The table shows about 270,000 clones, with roughly four fifths occurring only once. Material: PBMCs. The receptors here all came from a woman in her sixties or seventies with lung cancer.

The V gene is TRBV2, the J gene TRBJ2-3; TRBD1 agrees at 9 bases. CDR3 length: 14 amino acids. Germline CDR1 reads SNHLY; CDR2 reads FYNNEI. The junction had 0 bases not matched to a gene; V was cut back by 4 bases and J by 1 base. CDR3 protein: CASSGDRGTDTQYF. The CDR3 DNA follows: TGTGCCAGCAGTGGGGACAGGGGCACAGATACGCAGTATTTT.

The chain joins TRBV18 to TRBJ2-1, with 12 positions matching TRBD2. This CDR3 is 17 amino acids long. V was clipped by 6 bases and J by 2 bases; unmatched bases: 8. Germline CDR1 reads KGHSH; CDR2 reads LQKENI. The CDR3 reads CASSLGLAGLTYNEQFF. CDR3 DNA: TGTGCCAGCTCCCTAGGACTAGCGGGACTTACCTACAATGAGCAGTTCTTC.

This chain connects TRBV5-6 to TRBJ2-3, with D hard to call. Germline V gene data show CDR1 as SGHDT and CDR2 as YYEEEE. Between the trimmed V and J ends, which lost 0 bases and 4 bases, there was a span of 3 bases. The CDR3 is made up of 12 amino acids. The DNA for the CDR3 is TGTGCCAGCAGCTTGGTTCCAGATACGCAGTATTTT. This codes for CASSLVPDTQYF.

This rearrangement joins TRBV19 to TRBJ1-5; maybe TRBD1 (5 bases). The length of the CDR3 is 15 residues. Trimming pared 6 bases from V and 0 bases from J, leaving 12 bases between. Germline assignment: CDR1 LNHDA and CDR2 SQIVND (reference sequence). The CDR3 DNA sequence: TGTGCCAGTAGCCCCGGGACGGTTAGCAATCAGCCCCAGCATTTT. Its protein is CASSPGTVSNQPQHF.

In this sample, this clone turned up a few times. The chain couples TRBV20-1 to TRBJ1-1, with 8 bases matching TRBD1. Germline V CDR1 and CDR2: DFQATT, SNEGSKA (reference sequence). The J segment lost 2 bases and the V segment lost 3 bases, leaving 11 bases of the junction unmatched. The CDR3 has 16 residues. The CDR3 coding sequence is TGCAGTGCTAGTATCCCAGGGGGCAGGAGCAACACTGAAGCTTTCTTT. This translates into CSASIPGGRSNTEAFF.

The rearrangement links TRBV18 to TRBJ2-7; possibly TRBD1 for D (6 bases). The CDR3 runs to 16 residues. Trimming pared 3 bases from V and 5 bases from J, leaving 20 bases between. Germline V gene data show CDR1 as KGHSH and CDR2 as LQKENI. In DNA form, the CDR3 reads TGTGCCAGCTCACCTCTCGGTGGGGGACAAGTCAACGAGCAGTACTTC. It yields the protein CASSPLGGGQVNEQYF.

The CDR3 loop is CASSAAGGDEQFF. The CDR3 nucleotides read TGTGCCAGCAGCGCCGCCGGGGGCGATGAGCAGTTCTTC. This chain links TRBV9 with TRBJ2-1; D possibly uses TRBD1 or TRBD2 (6 bases each). Germline V gene data show CDR1 as SGDLS and CDR2 as YYNGEE. The CDR3 consists of 13 residues. V was shortened by 3 bases and J by 8 bases, with 12 bases between the two germline ends.

V and J are TRBV19 and TRBJ1-1; D is possibly TRBD1 (5 bases). V was shortened by 9 bases and J by 4 bases, with 24 bases between the two germline ends. The CDR3 loop spans 16 amino acids. Germline V lookup: CDR1 LNHDA, CDR2 SQIVND (reference sequence). The CDR3 here is CASLSRTRQGSTEAFF. CDR3 bases: TGTGCCAGCCTCTCGAGGACGAGGCAGGGAAGCACTGAAGCTTTCTTT.

The chain is built from TRBV3-1 (or the pseudogene TRBV3-2) and TRBJ1-2; no clear D. The CDR3 length is 16 residues. CDR1 is LGHDT and CDR2 is YNNKEL in the germline V gene (reference sequence). V was shortened by 0 bases and J by 4 bases, with 15 bases between the two germline ends. The CDR3 is CASSQDPEGGGYGYTF. The CDR3 bases are TGTGCCAGCAGCCAAGATCCGGAGGGCGGAGGCTATGGCTACACCTTC.

The V gene is TRBV13, the J gene TRBJ2-2, with D unresolved. This CDR3 has 17 residues. Per the germline V gene, CDR1 is PRHDT and CDR2 is FYEKMQ (reference sequence). V lost 4 bases and J lost 0, with 15 bases in between. The DNA of the CDR3 is TGTGCCAGCAGCTCCTGGACCAAGGTAGCGAACACCGGGGAGCTGTTTTTT. This translates into CASSSWTKVANTGELFF.

The chain couples TRBV6-5 to TRBJ2-1, with 9 bases that match TRBD2. Germline values: CDR1 MNHEY, CDR2 SVGAGI. There are 15 residues in the CDR3. After removal of 7 bases from V and 4 bases from J, the junction contained 8 bases not matched to a gene. CDR3 coding DNA: TGTGCCAGCACCCTGACTAGCGGCCTATACAATGAGCAGTTCTTC. This encodes CASTLTSGLYNEQFF.

The J gene is TRBJ1-4, the V gene TRBV18; tentative D call: TRBD1 (5 bases). V lost 5 bases and J lost 7, with 20 bases in between. Germline CDR1 is KGHSH and CDR2 is LQKENI. CDR3 size: 16 residues. CDR3 DNA: TGTGCCAGCTCATCCCAGACAGTGGCCTTTGGTGAAAAACTGTTTTTT. The encoded protein is CASSSQTVAFGEKLFF.

J is TRBJ2-1 and V is TRBV5-1; 9 nucleotides agree with TRBD1. The CDR3 sequence is 14 residues long. Looked up from germline, CDR1 is SGHRS and CDR2 is YFSETQ. V was pared by 3 bases and J by 10 bases, with 8 bases of the junction left unmatched. CDR3 nucleotides: TGCGCCAGCAGCTCGGGGGGACAGGGAAACGAGCAGTTCTTC. Protein: CASSSGGQGNEQFF.